The clone carrying this T cell receptor (beta chain) has just a few counts. What it binds is not known. This sample is drawn from a study of CD8 T cells in acute hepatitis C reinfection. Study overall: CD8+ T cells specific for HCV NS3-1073 were sequenced.

The time point is: naive CD8 control sorted from an acute-time-point sample. Every 3 months, donors from a Montreal cohort of people who inject drugs were followed. Profiled with immunoSEQ multiplex PCR; TCRdb holds only in-frame clones, not every one. The sample consists of 30,000 to 40,000 clones, around nine tenths of them appearing once. Regarding the study as a whole: Acute resolver, follow-up resolver and acute chronic samples had similar high diversity.

The CDR3 runs 11 residues. V was shortened by 3 bases and J by 0 bases, with 2 bases between the two germline ends. The germline V gene has CDR1 GTSNPN and CDR2 SVGIG (reference sequence). Sample: naive CD8+ T cells from PBMCs. This sequence was found in a man aged 25 to 45 with chronic hepatitis C. The genes are TRBV30 and TRBJ1-1; D unresolved. This CDR3 reads CAWSLNTEAFF. The CDR3 nucleotides read TGTGCCTGGAGCTTGAACACTGAAGCTTTCTTT.